The rows below give T cell receptor beta chains drawn from one sample of a study of T cell responses to AZD1222 COVID-19 vaccine. Clones were sequenced by immunoSEQ multiplex PCR, and TCRdb holds only the in-frame ones, with some missing. Of over 150,000 clones listed, 90% to 95% are singletons. The material was peripheral blood, obtained 28 days after the second AZD1222 dose. The source of these receptors is an adult who received the AZD1222 COVID-19 vaccine. Both conserved end residues are part of each CDR3.

v_gene: TRBV6-2/TRBV6-3; len: 15; j_gene: TRBJ1-2; CDR3aa: CASSYSETHTYGYTF
v_gene: TRBV7-8; len: 15; j_gene: TRBJ1-5; CDR3aa: CASSFEDQGRQPQHF
v_gene: TRBV6-5; len: 13; j_gene: TRBJ1-2; CDR3aa: CASTGGYNYGYTF
v_gene: TRBV6-6; len: 14; j_gene: TRBJ1-5; CDR3aa: CASSRTGGYQPQHF
v_gene: TRBV28; len: 13; j_gene: TRBJ1-1; CDR3aa: CATRTGENTEAFF
v_gene: TRBV5-1; len: 14; j_gene: TRBJ1-1; CDR3aa: CASSLEVANTEAFF
v_gene: TRBV25-1; len: 16; j_gene: TRBJ1-2; CDR3aa: CASRADGGKTNYGYTF
v_gene: TRBV29-1; len: 11; j_gene: TRBJ1-2; CDR3aa: CSVEGGFGYTF
v_gene: TRBV5-1; len: 13; j_gene: TRBJ2-5; CDR3aa: CASSFGVQETQYF
v_gene: TRBV7-9; len: 14; j_gene: TRBJ2-5; CDR3aa: CASSLFEGQETQYF
v_gene: TRBV27; len: 13; j_gene: TRBJ2-7; CDR3aa: CASSFDISYEQYF
v_gene: TRBV5-1; len: 16; j_gene: TRBJ2-6; CDR3aa: CASSLRTGSGANVLTF
v_gene: TRBV4-2; len: 16; j_gene: TRBJ2-2; CDR3aa: CASSQVGHDNTGELFF
v_gene: TRBV19; len: 11; j_gene: TRBJ2-1; CDR3aa: CASSLTREQFF
v_gene: TRBV12-3/TRBV12-4; len: 13; j_gene: TRBJ2-2; CDR3aa: CASSLQDSGELFF
v_gene: TRBV24-1; len: 16; j_gene: TRBJ1-2; CDR3aa: CATSGGLGTGGYGYTF
v_gene: TRBV28; len: 12; j_gene: TRBJ1-5; CDR3aa: CASSLKIQPQHF
v_gene: TRBV11-2; len: 15; j_gene: TRBJ2-1; CDR3aa: CASSLEGGAYNEQFF
v_gene: TRBV6-5; len: 14; j_gene: TRBJ1-5; CDR3aa: CAGGTAYSNQPQHF
v_gene: TRBV28; len: 13; j_gene: TRBJ1-1; CDR3aa: CANRQGGATEAFF
v_gene: TRBV7-2; len: 15; j_gene: TRBJ1-1; CDR3aa: CASSLSQGTRAEAFF
v_gene: TRBV6-2/TRBV6-3; len: 14; j_gene: TRBJ2-7; CDR3aa: CASSYSDRGYEQYF
v_gene: TRBV7-6; len: 13; j_gene: TRBJ1-5; CDR3aa: CASSLAPDQPQHF
v_gene: TRBV7-2; len: 17; j_gene: TRBJ2-3; CDR3aa: CASSLVRLAGGPNTQYF
v_gene: TRBV9; len: 12; j_gene: TRBJ1-2; CDR3aa: CASSANVFGYTF
v_gene: TRBV5-6; len: 14; j_gene: TRBJ1-4; CDR3aa: CASSLGQAGRKLFF
v_gene: TRBV2; len: 12; j_gene: TRBJ2-5; CDR3aa: CAERRGPETQYF
v_gene: TRBV5-4; len: 17; j_gene: TRBJ1-4; CDR3aa: CASSLGGSRGGGEKLFF
v_gene: TRBV9; len: 15; j_gene: TRBJ2-3; CDR3aa: CASSVGTVSTDTQYF
v_gene: TRBV27; len: 13; j_gene: TRBJ1-5; CDR3aa: CASSLQGNQPQHF
v_gene: TRBV6-1; len: 15; j_gene: TRBJ1-4; CDR3aa: CASSDRTASNEKLFF
v_gene: TRBV30; len: 13; j_gene: TRBJ1-6; CDR3aa: CAWSGQGGSPLHF
v_gene: TRBV2; len: 12; j_gene: TRBJ2-1; CDR3aa: CASSRNGYEQFF
v_gene: TRBV5-5; len: 16; j_gene: TRBJ1-5; CDR3aa: CASSLEGARSNQPQHF
v_gene: TRBV7-6; len: 14; j_gene: TRBJ1-5; CDR3aa: CASSSTGLGQPQHF
v_gene: TRBV18; len: 12; j_gene: TRBJ1-1; CDR3aa: CASSPTGTEAFF
v_gene: TRBV5-1; len: 13; j_gene: TRBJ2-7; CDR3aa: CASSRFDSYEQYF
v_gene: TRBV18; len: 14; j_gene: TRBJ2-2; CDR3aa: CASSPPRGAGELFF
v_gene: TRBV12-3/TRBV12-4; len: 13; j_gene: TRBJ2-7; CDR3aa: CASSTDSSYEQYF
v_gene: TRBV12-3/TRBV12-4; len: 11; j_gene: TRBJ2-7; CDR3aa: CASSGQYEQYF
v_gene: TRBV10-3; len: 13; j_gene: TRBJ1-2; CDR3aa: CAISPDRVWSYTF
v_gene: TRBV5-1; len: 13; j_gene: TRBJ2-3; CDR3aa: CASSSGGGGTQYF
v_gene: TRBV9; len: 16; j_gene: TRBJ1-2; CDR3aa: CASSVGRAEVSYGYTF
v_gene: TRBV6-5; len: 13; j_gene: TRBJ2-7; CDR3aa: CAIHGGLHYEQYF
v_gene: TRBV29-1; len: 13; j_gene: TRBJ1-1; CDR3aa: CSVGLQGGTEAFF
v_gene: TRBV5-4; len: 15; j_gene: TRBJ1-1; CDR3aa: CARTTAIPGNTEAFF
v_gene: TRBV5-4; len: 15; j_gene: TRBJ1-1; CDR3aa: CASSGRTRENTEAFF
v_gene: TRBV2; len: 13; j_gene: TRBJ2-7; CDR3aa: CASTGTGSYEQYF
v_gene: TRBV6-1; len: 16; j_gene: TRBJ2-7; CDR3aa: CASSERQDGFGDEQYF
v_gene: TRBV18; len: 13; j_gene: TRBJ1-4; CDR3aa: CASSMATNEKLFF
v_gene: TRBV27; len: 13; j_gene: TRBJ1-6; CDR3aa: CASSLENNSPLHF
v_gene: TRBV19; len: 16; j_gene: TRBJ1-1; CDR3aa: CASSMGIWEGDTEAFF
v_gene: TRBV6-2/TRBV6-3; len: 14; j_gene: TRBJ2-2; CDR3aa: CASSYSWDTGELFF
v_gene: TRBV2; len: 14; j_gene: TRBJ2-1; CDR3aa: CASSERGLAGAQFF